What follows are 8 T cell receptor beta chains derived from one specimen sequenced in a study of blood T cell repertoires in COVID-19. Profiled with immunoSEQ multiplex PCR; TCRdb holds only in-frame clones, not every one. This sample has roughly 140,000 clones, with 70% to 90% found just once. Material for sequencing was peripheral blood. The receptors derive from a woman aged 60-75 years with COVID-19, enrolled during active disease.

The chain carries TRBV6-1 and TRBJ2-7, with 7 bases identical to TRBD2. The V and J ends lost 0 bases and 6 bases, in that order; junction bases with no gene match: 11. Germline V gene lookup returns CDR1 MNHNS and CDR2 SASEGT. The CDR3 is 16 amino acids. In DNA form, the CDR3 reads TGTGCCAGCAGTGAAGCGCTAATTTCAGGGAGGGTCGAGCAGTACTTC. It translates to CASSEALISGRVEQYF.

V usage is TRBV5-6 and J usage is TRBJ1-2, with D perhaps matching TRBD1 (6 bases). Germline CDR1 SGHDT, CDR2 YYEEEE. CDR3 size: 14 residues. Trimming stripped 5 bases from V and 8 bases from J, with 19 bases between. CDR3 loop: CASRKDAGGVGYTF. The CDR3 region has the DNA TGTGCCAGCAGGAAGGATGCGGGGGGCGTAGGCTACACCTTC. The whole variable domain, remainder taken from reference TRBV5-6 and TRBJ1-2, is DAGVTQSPTHLIKTRGQQVTLRCSPKSGHDTVSWYQQALGQGPQFIFQYYEEEERQRGNFPDRFSGHQFPNYSSELNVNALLLGDSALYLCASRKDAGGVGYTFGSGTRLTVV.

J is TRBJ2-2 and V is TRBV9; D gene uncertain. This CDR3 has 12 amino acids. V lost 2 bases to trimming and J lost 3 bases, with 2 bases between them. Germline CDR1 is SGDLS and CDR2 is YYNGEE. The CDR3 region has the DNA TGTGCCAGCAGCGTCTACACCGGGGAGCTGTTTTTT. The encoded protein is CASSVYTGELFF.

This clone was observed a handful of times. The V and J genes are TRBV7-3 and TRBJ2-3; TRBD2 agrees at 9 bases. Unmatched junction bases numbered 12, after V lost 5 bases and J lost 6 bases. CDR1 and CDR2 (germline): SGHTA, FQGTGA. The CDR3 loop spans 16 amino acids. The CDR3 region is CASSPGTSLVTDTQYF. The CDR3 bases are TGTGCCAGCAGCCCCGGGACTAGCTTAGTAACGGATACGCAGTATTTT.

In DNA, the CDR3 is TGTGCCAGCAGCCCTTTGGGGCAAAGCTCCTACGAGCAGTACTTC. Protein sequence: CASSPLGQSSYEQYF. The chain joins TRBV11-2 to TRBJ2-7; tentatively, D is TRBD1 (5 bases). The CDR3 consists of 15 residues. From germline, CDR1 is SGHAT and CDR2 FQNNGV. Trimming shortened V by 5 bases and J by 0 bases, and 14 bases separated the two germline ends.

DNA for the CDR3: TGTGCCAGCAGTTACTCGGAGGGGAACACTGAAGCTTTCTTT. The encoded protein is CASSYSEGNTEAFF. V is TRBV6-5 and J is TRBJ1-1; D call uncertain. The germline V gene has CDR1 MNHEY and CDR2 SVGAGI. Trimming left V 0 bases short and J 1 base short, with 6 bases between. The CDR3 spans 14 residues.

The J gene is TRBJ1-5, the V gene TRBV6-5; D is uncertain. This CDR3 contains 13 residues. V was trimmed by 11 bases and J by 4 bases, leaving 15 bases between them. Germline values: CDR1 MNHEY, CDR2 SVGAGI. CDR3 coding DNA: TGTGCCGTCCAGAGATCGGGAAATCAGCCCCAGCATTTT. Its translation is CAVQRSGNQPQHF.

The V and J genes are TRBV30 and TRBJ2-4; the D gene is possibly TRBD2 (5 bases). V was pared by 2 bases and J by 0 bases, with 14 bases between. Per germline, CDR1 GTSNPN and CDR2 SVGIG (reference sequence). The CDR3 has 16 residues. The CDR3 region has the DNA TGTGCCTGGAGTCCGGGAACAGACGGAGCCAAAAACATTCAGTACTTC. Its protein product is CAWSPGTDGAKNIQYF. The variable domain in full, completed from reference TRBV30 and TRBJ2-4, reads SQTIHQWPATLVQPVGSPLSLECTVEGTSNPNLYWYRQAAGRGLQLLFYSVGIGQISSEVPQNLSASRPQDRQFILSSKKLLLSDSGFYLCAWSPGTDGAKNIQYFGAGTRLSVL.